Given below is one T cell receptor (beta chain) in context. This entry belongs to a study of technical replicates of blood from several donors. This CDR3 is built from 13 residues. Germline loops: CDR1 SQVTM, CDR2 ANQGSEA. Trimming cost V 4 bases and J 9 bases; bases outside gene matches: 11. Method: immunoSEQ multiplex PCR; TCRdb's copy keeps in-frame clones and lacks some. The sample lists 80,000 to 100,000 clones, about 90% occurring once. The material sequenced was T cells isolated from PBMCs. The receptor was isolated from a human donor in good health. V is TRBV29-1 and J is TRBJ2-7; 8 bases agree with TRBD2. CDR3 in DNA: TGCAGCGTTGTCCTAGCGGGCAAGGATTGGCAGTACTTC. As protein: CSVVLAGKDWQYF.